The subject of this entry is one T cell receptor beta chain. V gave up 2 bases and J gave up 0 bases, with 4 bases separating them. Germline values: CDR1 SGHAT, CDR2 FQNNGV. CDR3 length: 13 amino acids. Researchers divided each subset's genomic DNA evenly across several immunoSEQ plates. Sorted-subset replicate PCR reactions were performed with approximately 190 ng DNA, corresponding to 30,000 to 35,000 T cell genomes. Data came from immunoSEQ multiplex PCR; TCRdb stores just in-frame clones and leaves some out. The repertoire holds 1,500,000 or so clones, with around 98.5% as singletons. These data belong to a study of shared clonotypes between healthy human individuals.

This chain links TRBV11-2 with TRBJ1-1, with D unclear. The sequenced material came from naive CD4+ T cells sorted from blood. Sample subset: CD45RA+ positively selected. The clonotype originates from a man under 40 in good health. CDR3 region: CASSLKMNTEAFF. CDR3 sequence (DNA): TGTGCCAGCAGCTTAAAGATGAACACTGAAGCTTTCTTT.